This entry lists 2 T cell receptor beta chains sequenced from one sample in a study of radiotherapy plus CTLA-4 blockade in lung cancer. Sequenced by immunoSEQ multiplex PCR; TCRdb stores in-frame clones only, minus some. Of tens of thousands of clones in the sample, 72% were seen once. Sample: peripheral blood, taken from a patient treated with radiotherapy plus ipilimumab. These TCRs come from a human donor with non-small cell lung cancer whose response to radiotherapy plus ipilimumab could not be evaluated.

V is TRBV4-2 and J is TRBJ2-7, with no clear D. V shed 1 base and J shed 9 bases, with 13 bases lying between them. The CDR3 loop spans 13 amino acids. The germline gives CDR1 LGHNA, CDR2 YNFKEQ. The CDR3, as DNA: TGTGCCAGCAGCCAAGGTCGCGGCTTGGGGCAGTACTTC. Protein sequence: CASSQGRGLGQYF.

The chain recombines TRBV19 with TRBJ1-1, with a possible D match to TRBD1 (5 bases). The CDR3 is made up of 16 amino acids. Germline CDR1 and CDR2: LNHDA and SQIVND (reference sequence). Deletions cut 2 bases from V and 1 base from J, with 14 bases between. The CDR3 sequence: CASSIFLVGGNTEAFF. For the CDR3, the DNA is TGTGCCAGTAGTATATTTCTTGTCGGGGGGAACACTGAAGCTTTCTTT.